The 25 T cell receptor beta chains listed next were all sequenced from one sample in a study of cytomegalovirus exposure and HLA in healthy donors. Primers included in the PCR were 60 Vbeta and 13 Jbeta primers. Data came from immunoSEQ multiplex PCR; TCRdb stores just in-frame clones and leaves some out. The table has about 140,000 clones, approximately 70% seen once. Source material: PBMCs. These receptors all stem from a woman younger than 45 in good health and CMV-seronegative.

The chain carries TRBV30 and TRBJ2-2; TRBD1 is a possible D gene (6 bases). CDR3 length: 16 residues. V lost 0 bases to trimming and J lost 0 bases, with 11 bases between them. Germline CDR1 and CDR2: GTSNPN and SVGIG (reference sequence). DNA of the CDR3: TGTGCCTGGAGTGTAGTAGGGACAACGAACACCGGGGAGCTGTTTTTT. This gives the protein CAWSVVGTTNTGELFF.

V and J are TRBV2 and TRBJ2-3; 13 bases fit TRBD2. The CDR3 sequence is 15 residues long. The germline V gene encodes CDR1 SNHLY and CDR2 FYNNEI. V was pared by 10 bases and J by 6 bases, with 10 bases of the junction left unmatched. The CDR3 DNA reads as TGTGCCACTGCGGGACTAGCGGGGTTGAGTGATACGCAGTATTTT. Protein product: CATAGLAGLSDTQYF.

V gene TRBV18 combines with J gene TRBJ2-1, with 11 bases identical to TRBD2. Germline V gene lookup returns CDR1 KGHSH and CDR2 LQKENI. Germline trimming cut 0 bases from V and 5 bases from J; bases unmatched to any gene: 6. The CDR3 totals 17 residues. The CDR3 nucleotides are TGTGCCAGCTCACCACCGATAGGGACTAGCGGCCACAATGAGCAGTTCTTC. Translation gives CASSPPIGTSGHNEQFF.

The gene calls are TRBV2 and TRBJ2-3; 8 bases are a match to TRBD2. Germline CDR1 SNHLY, CDR2 FYNNEI. This CDR3 region has 16 residues. J was trimmed by 0 bases and V by 6 bases; bases with no gene match: 8. CDR3: CASRGGAGVSTDTQYF. The CDR3 DNA sequence: TGTGCCAGCAGGGGGGGAGCGGGAGTGAGCACAGATACGCAGTATTTT.

The J gene is TRBJ1-4, the V gene TRBV9; D is undetermined. The V gene's germline CDR1 is SGDLS and CDR2 YYNGEE. The V gene lost 0 bases and the J gene lost 10 bases, with 13 bases spanning the gap. The CDR3 spans 14 residues. CDR3 DNA sequence: TGTGCCAGCAGCGTAGATGGCAGAAGTTTAAAACTGTTTTTT. Encoded protein: CASSVDGRSLKLFF. Filled out from reference TRBV9 and TRBJ1-4, the complete variable domain reads DSGVTQTPKHLITATGQRVTLRCSPRSGDLSVYWYQQSLDQGLQFLIQYYNGEERAKGNILERFSAQQFPDLHSELNLSSLELGDSALYFCASSVDGRSLKLFFGSGTQLSVL.

This chain uses TRBV5-4 with TRBJ1-2, with 8 positions matching TRBD1. The J segment lost 0 bases and the V segment lost 1 base, leaving 2 bases of the junction unmatched. The CDR3 has 15 residues. Germline CDR1 is SGHNT and CDR2 is YYREEE (reference sequence). The CDR3 sequence is CASSLRTGTNYGYTF. The CDR3 region has the DNA TGTGCCAGCAGCTTGAGGACAGGGACTAACTATGGCTACACCTTC.

The chain has TRBV10-1 and TRBJ1-3; a weak D match, TRBD1 (6 bases). Germline V CDR1 and CDR2: WNHNN, SYGVQD (reference sequence). The CDR3 is 13 residues long. The V and J ends lost 6 bases and 2 bases respectively, with 8 bases between them. Here the CDR3 reads CASSQGTGNTIYF. The CDR3 region has the DNA TGCGCCAGCAGCCAGGGGACTGGAAACACCATATATTTT.

The V and J genes are TRBV7-9 and TRBJ2-2; 12 nucleotides agree with TRBD2. CDR1 and CDR2 (germline): SEHNR, FQNEAQ (reference sequence). The CDR3 sequence is 17 residues long. The trim removed 5 bases at V and 4 bases at J, leaving 8 bases unmatched. The CDR3 DNA follows: TGTGCCAGCAGCCCTCGACTAGCGGGAGAGGGCACCGGGGAGCTGTTTTTT. Translated: CASSPRLAGEGTGELFF.

The rearrangement links TRBV28 to TRBJ2-3; TRBD1 is a possible D gene (5 bases). The length of the CDR3 is 17 residues. Germline V gene sequence: CDR1 MDHEN, CDR2 SYDVKM. The germline V and J ends were trimmed by 4 bases and 0 bases, with 17 bases remaining between them. The CDR3 loop reads CASSYTQGLLSTDTQYF. DNA of the CDR3: TGTGCCAGCAGTTATACTCAGGGCCTTCTAAGCACAGATACGCAGTATTTT. The entire variable domain, with the rest obtained from reference TRBV28 and TRBJ2-3, is as follows: DVKVTQSSRYLVKRTGEKVFLECVQDMDHENMFWYRQDPGLGLRLIYFSYDVKMKEKGDIPEGYSVSREKKERFSLILESASTNQTSMYLCASSYTQGLLSTDTQYFGPGTRLTVL.

The chain combines TRBV19 with TRBJ2-2, with TRBD2 as a possible D gene (7 bases). This CDR3 has 16 amino acids. Per germline, CDR1 LNHDA and CDR2 SQIVND (reference sequence). The V gene lost 8 bases and the J gene lost 2 bases, with 18 bases spanning the gap. The CDR3 sequence: CASLSLGGVNTGELFF. The CDR3 DNA reads TGTGCCAGTCTGTCACTAGGGGGGGTAAACACCGGGGAGCTGTTTTTT. Full variable domain (missing parts from reference TRBV19 and TRBJ2-2): DGGITQSPKYLFRKEGQNVTLSCEQNLNHDAMYWYRQDPGQGLRLIYYSQIVNDFQKGDIAEGYSVSREKKESFPLTVTSAQKNPTAFYLCASLSLGGVNTGELFFGEGSRLTVL.

This chain uses TRBV2 with TRBJ2-7, with 9 bases lining up with TRBD2. Germline CDR1 SNHLY, CDR2 FYNNEI. The CDR3 is 17 amino acids. J was trimmed by 2 bases and V by 2 bases; bases with no gene match: 10. CDR3 in DNA: TGTGCCAGCAGTGAACGCCTAGCGGGGACTAAAACCTACGAGCAGTACGTC. As protein: CASSERLAGTKTYEQYV.

CDR3 amino acids: CASSSGSSAETQYF. The CDR3 DNA is TGCGCCAGCAGCAGCGGGAGTAGTGCAGAGACCCAGTACTTC. The gene calls are TRBV5-1 and TRBJ2-5, with 8 bases aligning to TRBD2. Germline CDR1 SGHRS, CDR2 YFSETQ. This CDR3 is 14 amino acids long. V was pared by 4 bases and J by 4 bases, with 6 bases of the junction left unmatched.

This clone was detected a few times. The V and J genes are TRBV28 and TRBJ1-1, with a weak D call TRBD1 (6 bases). Germline assignment: CDR1 MDHEN and CDR2 SYDVKM. The CDR3 has 15 residues. The V end lost 3 bases, the J end lost 5 bases, and 16 bases lay between the germline ends. The CDR3 sequence: CASSLVARGKTEAFF. The CDR3 region has the DNA TGTGCCAGCAGTTTGGTCGCCAGGGGAAAAACTGAAGCTTTCTTT.

This clone was recorded many times. The chain recombines TRBV19 with TRBJ1-1; the D is unclear. Per the germline V gene, CDR1 is LNHDA and CDR2 is SQIVND (reference sequence). V was shortened by 5 bases and J by 0 bases, with 7 bases between the two germline ends. This CDR3 comprises 13 residues. The CDR3 region is CASSLDMNTEAFF. The CDR3 nucleotides are TGTGCCAGTAGTCTCGACATGAACACTGAAGCTTTCTTT. The full variable domain, its missing parts supplied by reference TRBV19 and TRBJ1-1, is DGGITQSPKYLFRKEGQNVTLSCEQNLNHDAMYWYRQDPGQGLRLIYYSQIVNDFQKGDIAEGYSVSREKKESFPLTVTSAQKNPTAFYLCASSLDMNTEAFFGQGTRLTVV.

The rearrangement uses TRBV28 and TRBJ1-5, with D perhaps TRBD1 (5 bases). Germline V gene data show CDR1 as MDHEN and CDR2 as SYDVKM. V lost 7 bases to trimming and J lost 3 bases, with 10 bases between them. The CDR3 is 13 residues long. The CDR3 loop reads CASTVRVNQPQHF. The CDR3 DNA follows: TGTGCCAGCACCGTCAGGGTCAATCAGCCCCAGCATTTT.

The genes are TRBV28 and TRBJ1-5, with D uncertain. Trimming took off 9 bases at V and 2 bases at J, with 17 bases between the two ends. The CDR3 length is 15 residues. Looked up from germline, CDR1 is MDHEN and CDR2 is SYDVKM. The CDR3 DNA follows: TGTGCCAGTACTCCGCGGGGAGCAGGCAATCAGCCCCAGCATTTT. This codes for CASTPRGAGNQPQHF.

The V and J genes are TRBV6-6 and TRBJ2-5; D is unresolved. Germline CDR1 is MNHNY and CDR2 is SVGAGI (reference sequence). The CDR3 consists of 12 residues. V lost 2 bases, J lost 2 bases, and 3 bases lay in between. CDR3 coding DNA: TGTGCCAGCAGTTACACACAAGAGACCCAGTACTTC. Protein: CASSYTQETQYF.

This clone was observed a few times. The chain employs TRBV18 and TRBJ2-7; 9 bases match TRBD1. Germline-derived CDR1 and CDR2 are KGHSH and LQKENI. The CDR3 is 14 residues long. Trimming removed 3 bases from V and 6 bases from J; junction bases left unmatched: 6. The CDR3 DNA reads as TGTGCCAGCTCACCCCGGACAGGGGAGGGCGAGCAGTACGTC. This sequence encodes CASSPRTGEGEQYV.

The V call is TRBV25-1, the J call TRBJ1-1; D is ambiguous. V lost 2 bases and J lost 6, with 10 bases in between. The CDR3 has 13 amino acids. Germline values: CDR1 MGHDK, CDR2 SYGVNS. CDR3 DNA sequence: TGTGCCAGCAGTGAAGGTGGGCGGGCTGAAGCTTTCTTT. Its protein is CASSEGGRAEAFF.

The genes are TRBV5-1 and TRBJ1-1; possibly TRBD1 for D (5 bases). The CDR3 consists of 15 residues. Trimming pared 2 bases from V and 3 bases from J, leaving 14 bases between. Germline CDR1 is SGHRS and CDR2 is YFSETQ. The CDR3 loop is CASSFGAQWDTEAFF. CDR3 coding DNA: TGCGCCAGCAGCTTTGGGGCCCAATGGGACACTGAAGCTTTCTTT.

The chain is built from TRBV9 and TRBJ2-5; perhaps TRBD2 as D (6 bases). This CDR3 contains 11 residues. Deletions cut 6 bases from V and 5 bases from J, with 8 bases between. Germline loops: CDR1 SGDLS, CDR2 YYNGEE. Here the CDR3 DNA reads TGTGCCAGCAAGAGCGGGGAGACCCAGTACTTC. It codes for CASKSGETQYF.

In this sample, this clone turned up a few times. The chain employs TRBV25-1 and TRBJ2-7; the match to TRBD2 covers 9 bases. The junction had 9 bases not matched to a gene; V was cut back by 6 bases and J by 6 bases. CDR1 and CDR2 from the germline V gene are MGHDK and SYGVNS. The CDR3 extends over 14 amino acids. The CDR3 region has the DNA TGTGCCAGCAGGGCAATAGCGGGAGTGGGCGAGCAGTACTTC. Its translation: CASRAIAGVGEQYF.

The chain recombines TRBV28 with TRBJ1-5; D is perhaps TRBD1 (5 bases). The germline V and J ends were trimmed by 5 bases and 0 bases, with 14 bases remaining between them. Germline V gives CDR1 MDHEN, CDR2 SYDVKM. The CDR3 spans 16 residues. As DNA, the CDR3 is TGTGCCAGCAGTCCAATCGGGGGATTTAGCAATCAGCCCCAGCATTTT. Its translation: CASSPIGGFSNQPQHF.

This chain uses TRBV18 with TRBJ2-6, with D tentatively TRBD1 (5 bases). The germline V gene has CDR1 KGHSH and CDR2 LQKENI. CDR3 length: 17 residues. V shed 1 base and J shed 5 bases, with 15 bases lying between them. The CDR3 nucleotides read TGTGCCAGCTCACCACAAAGTCGGCAGGGTAGGGCCAACGTCCTGACTTTC. The encoded protein is CASSPQSRQGRANVLTF. Full variable domain (missing parts from reference TRBV18 and TRBJ2-6): NAGVMQNPRHLVRRRGQEARLRCSPMKGHSHVYWYRQLPEEGLKFMVYLQKENIIDESGMPKERFSAEFPKEGPSILRIQQVVRGDSAAYFCASSPQSRQGRANVLTFGAGSRLTVL.

This chain uses TRBV18 with TRBJ2-2; 7 nucleotides agree with TRBD2. The CDR3 is 15 residues long. Looked up from germline, CDR1 is KGHSH and CDR2 is LQKENI. V was pared by 5 bases and J by 4 bases, with 7 bases of the junction left unmatched. In DNA form, the CDR3 reads TGTGCCAGCTCATCCCTAGCGGTGGCCACCGGGGAGCTGTTTTTT. It translates to CASSSLAVATGELFF. Full variable domain (missing parts from reference TRBV18 and TRBJ2-2): NAGVMQNPRHLVRRRGQEARLRCSPMKGHSHVYWYRQLPEEGLKFMVYLQKENIIDESGMPKERFSAEFPKEGPSILRIQQVVRGDSAAYFCASSSLAVATGELFFGEGSRLTVL.